This is a list of T cell receptor beta chains from one sample in a study of blood T cell repertoires in COVID-19. The assay was immunoSEQ multiplex PCR, and TCRdb's table has in-frame clones only and misses some. This sample has more than 110,000 clones, with approximately 84% found just once. Material for sequencing was peripheral blood. These TCRs come from a woman in her fifties or sixties with acute or convalescent COVID-19. The CDR3 runs from the conserved cysteine through the conserved F or W. Each record gives: CDR3 protein, D gene, CDR3 length, V gene, J gene. D genes are given only for firm matches.

CDR3aa: CASSIFGYTEAFF
d_gene: -
len: 13
v_gene: TRBV28
j_gene: TRBJ1-1

CDR3aa: CASSLIGDNEKLFF
d_gene: -
len: 14
v_gene: TRBV5-4
j_gene: TRBJ1-4

CDR3aa: CAWSPGTTQETQYF
d_gene: -
len: 14
v_gene: TRBV30
j_gene: TRBJ2-5

CDR3aa: CASSLTGTATFGEQFF
d_gene: TRBD1
len: 16
v_gene: TRBV7-2
j_gene: TRBJ2-1

CDR3aa: CASSPRLVTEQFF
d_gene: -
len: 13
v_gene: TRBV6-2/TRBV6-3
j_gene: TRBJ2-1

CDR3aa: CASSYSRSYEQYF
d_gene: -
len: 13
v_gene: TRBV6-5
j_gene: TRBJ2-7

CDR3aa: CASSLSALDRAGYTF
d_gene: TRBD1
len: 15
v_gene: TRBV7-8
j_gene: TRBJ1-2

CDR3aa: CATSRQGSYNEQFF
d_gene: TRBD1
len: 14
v_gene: TRBV15
j_gene: TRBJ2-1

CDR3aa: CASSEGLAYEQYF
d_gene: TRBD2
len: 13
v_gene: TRBV10-2
j_gene: TRBJ2-7

CDR3aa: CATGEGGPGEQFF
d_gene: -
len: 13
v_gene: TRBV24-1
j_gene: TRBJ2-1

CDR3aa: CASSMDRGREKLFF
d_gene: TRBD1
len: 14
v_gene: TRBV5-4
j_gene: TRBJ1-4

CDR3aa: CASSDEQGRGGYTF
d_gene: -
len: 14
v_gene: TRBV9
j_gene: TRBJ1-2

CDR3aa: CASRLAGELFF
d_gene: -
len: 11
v_gene: TRBV2
j_gene: TRBJ2-2

CDR3aa: CASSPQQISDYGYTF
d_gene: -
len: 15
v_gene: TRBV28
j_gene: TRBJ1-2

CDR3aa: CASSASRDRAF
d_gene: -
len: 11
v_gene: TRBV28
j_gene: TRBJ1-2

CDR3aa: CASSEGGVKGYTF
d_gene: -
len: 13
v_gene: TRBV10-1
j_gene: TRBJ1-2

CDR3aa: CATSRDPGVSGNTIYF
d_gene: -
len: 16
v_gene: TRBV15
j_gene: TRBJ1-3

CDR3aa: CASSRRSPRTGDEQYF
d_gene: -
len: 16
v_gene: TRBV14
j_gene: TRBJ2-7

CDR3aa: CASSLRGTELGQPQHF
d_gene: -
len: 16
v_gene: TRBV27
j_gene: TRBJ1-5

CDR3aa: CATSDFGEQFF
d_gene: -
len: 11
v_gene: TRBV24-1
j_gene: TRBJ2-1

CDR3aa: CASSKFTRLAGELGVFGETQYF
d_gene: TRBD2
len: 22
v_gene: TRBV14
j_gene: TRBJ2-5

CDR3aa: CASSHYGGSSGNTIYF
d_gene: -
len: 16
v_gene: TRBV7-6
j_gene: TRBJ1-3